The present T cell receptor beta chain was sequenced within a study of blood T cell repertoires in COVID-19. The wider study: From T cells, B-cell-depleted T cells, or PBMCs came the material, which was cDNA or gDNA.

Study processing details: Estimation of nucleated cell counts was performed using reference gene primer amplification. Generated by immunoSEQ multiplex PCR, the TCRdb table keeps only in-frame clones and is missing some. D and trimming were read from the DNA, whereas the V and J calls and clone size are those reported in that table. The sample has 350,000 to 450,000 clones; over 75% are singletons. Those enrolled, adults aged roughly 18 to 100 years, came from roughly 22 US areas. The sequenced sample consisted of PBMCs or T cells enriched from blood (not recorded which). The clonotype originates from a woman aged 18-35 years who had been exposed to COVID-19.

CDR3 coding DNA: TGTGCCAGCAGCTTAGCCCGTGGAGGTAGGACTAGTAAGCAGTACTTC. This translates into CASSLARGGRTSKQYF. The chain links TRBV11-3 to TRBJ2-7, with 7 bases that match TRBD2. Losses at the gene ends were 1 base for V and 8 bases for J; bases not matched to a gene: 14. In germline, CDR1 is SGHNT, CDR2 YENEEA. CDR3 length: 16 amino acids.